The rows below give T cell receptor beta chains drawn from one sample of a study of cytomegalovirus exposure and HLA in healthy donors. Repertoires were generated with immunoSEQ multiplex PCR, while TCRdb's copy carries only in-frame clones and drops some. The data hold over 150,000 clones, with 73% observed a single time. Sequencing was carried out using PBMCs. The receptors stem from a young woman in good health and CMV-seropositive. Both conserved end residues are part of each CDR3.

TRBV5-6	-	16	CASSFLSGVLAYEQYF
TRBV7-9	TRBJ1-5	15	CSSSSDSPSNQPQHF
TRBV4-3	TRBJ2-3	15	CASSQGRGSTDTQYF
TRBV6-1	TRBJ1-1	11	CASLPGTEAFF
TRBV19	TRBJ1-1	16	CASSTIGGDSNTEAFF
TRBV30	TRBJ2-1	14	CAWSTLAPDNEQFF
TRBV5-1	TRBJ2-5	14	CASSYGNLPETQYF
TRBV9	TRBJ2-2	16	CASSPRVAGFGGELFF
TRBV5-1	TRBJ1-1	14	CASSWGGSNTEAFF
TRBV5-5	TRBJ1-3	15	CASSPGINAGNTIYF
TRBV9	TRBJ2-1	14	CASIPGLAANEQFF
TRBV20-1	TRBJ2-1	11	CSASLQGEQFF
TRBV5-8	TRBJ1-5	13	CASSGTGKQPQHF
TRBV9	TRBJ1-2	16	CASSSTPGTGYYGYTF
TRBV10-2	TRBJ2-5	13	CASSEYNQETQYF
TRBV6-5	TRBJ2-7	13	CASSSSPSYEQYF
TRBV14	TRBJ1-3	16	CASSPGTIYTGNTIYF
TRBV5-1	TRBJ1-1	13	CASAYTVNTEAFF
TRBV6-1	TRBJ1-1	15	CASGRGRQGRTEAFF
TRBV11-2	TRBJ2-5	17	CASSLVRTSGEQETQYF
TRBV5-4	TRBJ1-2	11	CASTRGAGYTF
TRBV6-5	TRBJ2-3	14	CASRRGKGKDTQYF
TRBV7-9	TRBJ2-1	14	CASSLVTGGSGQFF
TRBV2	TRBJ2-5	16	CASSGLAGPFQETQYF
TRBV7-9	TRBJ2-5	15	CASSLPRRFGETQYF
TRBV10-3	TRBJ1-4	16	CAISEARQAPNEKLFF